This T cell receptor beta chain was captured by sequencing in a study of OX40 agonist ivuxolimab in advanced cancers. Study summary: In this cohort, patients received ivuxolimab, an agonistic anti-OX40 (CD134) antibody.

The table came from immunoSEQ multiplex PCR; TCRdb's copy has only in-frame clones and leaves some out. The table includes about 50,000 clones, approximately 85% detected once. Sampling times: baseline, cycle 4 day 1, cycle 7 day 1. Study-wide results and caveats: CD4+ and CD8+ blood T cells expanded clonally by week 6 at 0.1 to 3.0 mg/kg. Clonal expansion among partial responders at 0.1-3.0 mg/kg ranked near the lowest.

In regard to this clone: What it binds is not known.

V dropped 5 bases and J dropped 7 bases, with 14 bases sitting between them. CDR1 is SGHAT and CDR2 is FQNNGV in the germline V gene. CDR3 size: 13 residues. The sample in question was CD4+ or CD8+ T cells sorted from blood, obtained in a trial of the OX40 agonist ivuxolimab. The receptor comes from an adult with an advanced solid tumor such as melanoma, head and neck, liver or kidney cancer. V and J are TRBV11-2 and TRBJ1-1; D is perhaps TRBD1 (6 bases). The CDR3 sequence is CASSPDRRREAFF. Written as DNA, the CDR3 is TGTGCCAGCAGCCCAGACAGGCGGCGTGAAGCTTTCTTT. Looking up the rest from reference TRBV11-2 and TRBJ1-1 gives the full variable domain: EAGVAQSPRYKIIEKRQSVAFWCNPISGHATLYWYQQILGQGPKLLIQFQNNGVVDDSQLPKDRFSAERLKGVDSTLKIQPAKLEDSAVYLCASSPDRRREAFFGQGTRLTVV.